A selection of T cell receptor beta chains follows, all from one sample in a study of OX40 agonist ivuxolimab in advanced cancers. Sequenced by immunoSEQ multiplex PCR; TCRdb stores in-frame clones only, minus some. The sample lists roughly 26,000 clones; roughly 85% were seen once. Sequences were derived from CD4+ or CD8+ T cells sorted from blood, sampled in a trial of the OX40 agonist ivuxolimab. The source of these receptors is an adult with an advanced solid tumor such as melanoma, head and neck, liver or kidney cancer. Both conserved end residues are part of each CDR3. The D gene is left open where the match is weak. Clone size is given for some rows only: seen once, a few or many times, or a class if the clone is expanded.

CDR3: CASSSQGPNYGYTF; DNA: TGTGCCAGCAGCTCCCAGGGTCCCAACTATGGCTACACCTTC; V: TRBV2; D: .; J: TRBJ1-2; size: .
CDR3: CASSPSAPGNTIYF; DNA: TGTGCCAGCTCACCTTCAGCCCCAGGAAACACCATATATTTT; V: TRBV18; D: .; J: TRBJ1-3; size: .
CDR3: CASSLERGLRVSGYTF; DNA: TGTGCCAGCAGCTTGGAGAGGGGGCTGCGTGTAAGTGGCTACACCTTC; V: TRBV5-6; D: TRBD1; J: TRBJ1-2; size: .
CDR3: CASSVGRISGGTGDTQYF; DNA: TGTGCCAGCAGCGTAGGAAGGATTAGCGGGGGGACCGGGGATACGCAGTATTTT; V: TRBV9; D: TRBD2; J: TRBJ2-3; size: .
CDR3: CAWNRGPDSRYTQYF; DNA: TGTGCCTGGAATAGGGGCCCGGACTCCCGCTATACGCAGTATTTT; V: TRBV30; D: .; J: TRBJ2-3; size: .
CDR3: CSVDSTGELFF; DNA: TGCAGCGTCGACAGCACCGGGGAGCTGTTTTTT; V: TRBV29-1; D: .; J: TRBJ2-2; size: .
CDR3: CASSQEAGQGGNSPLHF; DNA: TGCGCCAGCAGCCAAGAGGCCGGACAGGGGGGAAATTCACCCCTCCACTTT; V: TRBV4-3; D: TRBD1; J: TRBJ1-6; size: .
CDR3: CASSYPGLAGEQYF; DNA: TGTGCCAGCAGTTACCCAGGACTAGCCGGCGAGCAGTACTTC; V: TRBV6-6; D: TRBD2; J: TRBJ2-7; size: once
CDR3: CASSEGHSVEKLFF; DNA: TGCGCCAGCAGCGAGGGACACAGTGTTGAAAAACTGTTTTTT; V: TRBV5-1; D: .; J: TRBJ1-4; size: .
CDR3: CASSDRGGNQPQHF; DNA: TGTGCCAGCAGTGACAGGGGTGGCAATCAGCCCCAGCATTTT; V: TRBV6-5; D: TRBD1; J: TRBJ1-5; size: once
CDR3: CASSQFKPGELFF; DNA: TGTGCCAGCAGCCAATTTAAGCCCGGGGAGCTGTTTTTT; V: TRBV14; D: .; J: TRBJ2-2; size: .
CDR3: CASLPPTGLSTDTQYF; DNA: TGTGCCAGCCTGCCTCCAACGGGACTTAGCACAGATACGCAGTATTTT; V: TRBV6-6; D: .; J: TRBJ2-3; size: .
CDR3: CASSEGLAAAQFF; DNA: TGTGCCAGCAGTGAAGGCCTAGCGGCCGCGCAGTTCTTC; V: TRBV2; D: TRBD2; J: TRBJ2-1; size: .
CDR3: CASSLRNTNNEQFF; DNA: TGTGCCAGTAGCCTCCGGAACACAAACAATGAGCAGTTCTTC; V: TRBV19; D: .; J: TRBJ2-1; size: .
CDR3: CASRKSSGGEAGELFF; DNA: TGTGCCAGCAGAAAAAGTAGCGGGGGAGAGGCCGGGGAGCTGTTTTTT; V: TRBV7-3; D: TRBD2; J: TRBJ2-2; size: .
CDR3: CASSQQGSGREQYF; DNA: TGTGCCAGCAGCCAACAGGGATCGGGCCGCGAGCAGTACTTC; V: TRBV5-4; D: .; J: TRBJ2-7; size: .
CDR3: CASWRDGSGELFF; DNA: TGTGCCAGTTGGAGAGATGGGTCCGGGGAGCTGTTTTTT; V: TRBV6-1; D: .; J: TRBJ2-2; size: .
CDR3: CASSRGLDTDTQYF; DNA: TGTGCCAGCAGCCGCGGACTAGACACAGATACGCAGTATTTT; V: TRBV11-3; D: TRBD2; J: TRBJ2-3; size: once
CDR3: CASSFLHPRTSGSYEQYF; DNA: TGTGCCAGCAGTTTCCTCCACCCCCGGACTAGCGGGAGTTACGAGCAGTACTTC; V: TRBV27; D: TRBD2; J: TRBJ2-7; size: .
CDR3: CASSLIQGAVTDTQYF; DNA: TGTGCCAGCAGCTTAATACAGGGGGCTGTGACAGATACGCAGTATTTT; V: TRBV7-9; D: TRBD1; J: TRBJ2-3; size: .
CDR3: CTSSQWTGRRTEAFF; DNA: TGCACCAGCAGCCAATGGACAGGGCGGAGAACTGAAGCTTTCTTT; V: TRBV1; D: .; J: TRBJ1-1; size: .
CDR3: CASSRIQNSFSISYEQYF; DNA: TGTGCCAGCAGCCGAATTCAAAATAGTTTCAGCATATCCTACGAGCAGTACTTC; V: TRBV7-9; D: .; J: TRBJ2-7; size: .
CDR3: CASSQTILFGYTF; DNA: TGTGCCAGCAGCCAAACCATCTTGTTTGGCTACACCTTC; V: TRBV9; D: .; J: TRBJ1-2; size: .
CDR3: CASSEGTVYNSPLHF; DNA: TGCGCCAGCAGCGAAGGGACAGTTTATAATTCACCCCTCCACTTT; V: TRBV5-1; D: TRBD1; J: TRBJ1-6; size: .
CDR3: CASSSTSVDTQYF; DNA: TGTGCCAGCAGCTCCACTAGCGTTGATACGCAGTATTTT; V: TRBV5-4; D: TRBD2; J: TRBJ2-3; size: .
CDR3: CASSFAGSGGNYEQYF; DNA: TGTGCCAGCAGCTTCGCAGGGAGCGGGGGCAACTACGAGCAGTACTTC; V: TRBV7-9; D: TRBD2; J: TRBJ2-7; size: .
CDR3: CASSPGTALGETQYF; DNA: TGCGCCAGCAGCCCCGGGACAGCCTTAGGAGAGACCCAGTACTTC; V: TRBV10-1; D: TRBD1; J: TRBJ2-5; size: once
CDR3: CSVEGLTYEQYF; DNA: TGCAGCGTTGAGGGCCTGACCTACGAGCAGTACTTC; V: TRBV29-1; D: .; J: TRBJ2-7; size: .
CDR3: CASARGAYGYEQYF; DNA: TGTGCCAGTGCAAGGGGGGCCTATGGGTACGAGCAGTACTTC; V: TRBV5-4; D: .; J: TRBJ2-7; size: .
CDR3: CASRLQGAPGTDTQYF; DNA: TGTGCCAGCAGACTACAGGGGGCTCCGGGAACAGATACGCAGTATTTT; V: TRBV6-4; D: TRBD1; J: TRBJ2-3; size: .
CDR3: CASRLMTGSYEQYF; DNA: TGCGCCAGCAGGCTGATGACGGGCTCCTACGAGCAGTACTTC; V: TRBV10-2; D: .; J: TRBJ2-7; size: .
CDR3: CASSPAGTDTEAFF; DNA: TGCGCCAGCAGCCCCGCCGGGACAGACACTGAAGCTTTCTTT; V: TRBV4-1; D: TRBD1; J: TRBJ1-1; size: .
CDR3: CASTRQGAYSPLHF; DNA: TGTGCCAGCACCCGACAGGGTGCCTATTCACCCCTCCACTTT; V: TRBV27; D: TRBD1; J: TRBJ1-6; size: .
CDR3: CASSPTPMIADTQYF; DNA: TGTGCCAGCAGTCCTACCCCGATGATCGCAGATACGCAGTATTTT; V: TRBV2; D: .; J: TRBJ2-3; size: .
CDR3: CASSPPPGGYNEQFF; DNA: TGTGCCAGCTCACCACCGCCTGGCGGATACAATGAGCAGTTCTTC; V: TRBV18; D: .; J: TRBJ2-1; size: .
CDR3: CASSLLGGEQYF; DNA: TGTGCCAGCAGCCTCTTGGGGGGGGAGCAGTACTTC; V: TRBV7-2; D: TRBD2; J: TRBJ2-7; size: .
CDR3: CASTQGHTGELFF; DNA: TGTGCCAGCACCCAAGGGCACACCGGGGAGCTGTTTTTT; V: TRBV16; D: .; J: TRBJ2-2; size: .
CDR3: CASSVGVGKDYGYTF; DNA: TGTGCCAGCAGCGTAGGAGTCGGCAAGGACTATGGCTACACCTTC; V: TRBV9; D: .; J: TRBJ1-2; size: .
CDR3: CAWSVVRRTNYGYTF; DNA: TGTGCCTGGAGTGTAGTACGGAGAACTAACTATGGCTACACCTTC; V: TRBV30; D: .; J: TRBJ1-2; size: .
CDR3: CASTPGRAVTDTQYF; DNA: TGTGCCAGCACCCCAGGGAGGGCCGTAACAGATACGCAGTATTTT; V: TRBV14; D: TRBD2; J: TRBJ2-3; size: .